This T cell receptor (beta chain) appears in the sequencing data of a study of shared clonotypes between healthy human individuals. For the study at large: There were three CD4 naive, three CD4 memory, two CD8 naive and one CD8 memory plates per donor.

Data came from immunoSEQ multiplex PCR; TCRdb stores just in-frame clones and leaves some out. Among around 2.1 million clones listed, more than 85% were seen once. CDR1 is MDHEN and CDR2 is SYDVKM in the germline V gene. V lost 2 bases, J lost 5 bases, and 10 bases lay in between. The CDR3 is 14 amino acids. Selected positively for CCR7 and CD45RO-negative, naive CD8 cells excluded terminally differentiated effector memory CD45RA+ cells. The sequence came from a man younger than 35 in good health. Some clones in this sample may be carry-over from other donors' samples. This rearrangement joins TRBV28 to TRBJ1-5; D gene unclear. The material sequenced was naive CD8+ T cells from PBMCs. This chain's CDR3 is CASSLRAEYQPQHF. The CDR3 DNA sequence: TGTGCCAGCAGTTTACGGGCAGAATATCAGCCCCAGCATTTT.